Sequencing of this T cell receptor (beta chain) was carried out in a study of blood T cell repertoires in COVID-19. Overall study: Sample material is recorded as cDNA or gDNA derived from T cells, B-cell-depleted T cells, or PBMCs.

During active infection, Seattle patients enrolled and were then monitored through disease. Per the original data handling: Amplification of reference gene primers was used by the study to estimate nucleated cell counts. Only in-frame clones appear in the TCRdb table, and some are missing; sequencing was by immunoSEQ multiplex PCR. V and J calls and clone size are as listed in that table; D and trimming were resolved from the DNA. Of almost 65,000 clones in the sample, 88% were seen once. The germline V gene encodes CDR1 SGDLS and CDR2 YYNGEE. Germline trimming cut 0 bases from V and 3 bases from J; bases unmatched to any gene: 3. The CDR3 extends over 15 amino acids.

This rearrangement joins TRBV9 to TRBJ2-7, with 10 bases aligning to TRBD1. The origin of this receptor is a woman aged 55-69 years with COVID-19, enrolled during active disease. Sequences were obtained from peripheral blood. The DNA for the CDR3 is TGTGCCAGCAGCGTAGGGGGACAGGGGAACTACGAGCAGTACTTC. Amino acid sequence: CASSVGGQGNYEQYF.